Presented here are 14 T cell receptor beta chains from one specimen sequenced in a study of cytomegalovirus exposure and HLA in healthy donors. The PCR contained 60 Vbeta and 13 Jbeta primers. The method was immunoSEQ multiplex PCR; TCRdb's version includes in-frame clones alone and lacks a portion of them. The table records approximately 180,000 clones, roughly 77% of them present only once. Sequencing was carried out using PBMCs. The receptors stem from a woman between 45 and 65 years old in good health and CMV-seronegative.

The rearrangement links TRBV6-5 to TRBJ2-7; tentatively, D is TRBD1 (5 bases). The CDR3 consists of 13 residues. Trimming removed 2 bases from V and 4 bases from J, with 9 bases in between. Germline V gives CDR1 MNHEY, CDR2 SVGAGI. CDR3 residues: CASSYGAVYEQYF. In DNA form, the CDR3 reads TGTGCCAGCAGTTACGGGGCGGTTTACGAGCAGTACTTC.

The CDR3 coding sequence is TGTGCCAGCAAACAGCACAACTCCTACAATGAGCAGTTCTTC. Translated: CASKQHNSYNEQFF. The V and J genes are TRBV28 and TRBJ2-1; D is unclear. The CDR3 runs to 14 residues. Between the trimmed V and J ends, which lost 7 bases and 0 bases, there was a span of 10 bases. Germline lookup yields CDR1 MDHEN and CDR2 SYDVKM.

DNA of the CDR3: TGTGCCACCACCGTGAGGAACACTGAAGCTTTCTTT. It yields the protein CATTVRNTEAFF. J is TRBJ1-1 and V is TRBV28; D gene ambiguous. Germline CDR1 reads MDHEN; CDR2 reads SYDVKM. Trimming took 10 bases from V and 1 from J, leaving 10 bases between them. This CDR3 region has 12 residues.

In nucleotides, the CDR3 is TGTGCCAGCAGCTTGCCCGGGACTAACTACGAGCAGTACTTC. Translation gives CASSLPGTNYEQYF. The chain uses TRBV5-6 and TRBJ2-7; TRBD2 agrees at 7 bases. The CDR3 runs to 14 residues. J lost 3 bases, V lost 1 base, and 4 bases had no gene match. CDR1 and CDR2 (germline): SGHDT, YYEEEE.

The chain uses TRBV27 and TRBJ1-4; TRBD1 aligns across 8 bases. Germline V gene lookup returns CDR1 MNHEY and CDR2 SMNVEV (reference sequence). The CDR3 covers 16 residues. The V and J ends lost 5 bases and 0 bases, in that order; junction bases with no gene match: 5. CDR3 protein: CASSKTGGTTNEKLFF. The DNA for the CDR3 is TGTGCCAGCAGTAAAACAGGGGGTACAACTAATGAAAAACTGTTTTTT.

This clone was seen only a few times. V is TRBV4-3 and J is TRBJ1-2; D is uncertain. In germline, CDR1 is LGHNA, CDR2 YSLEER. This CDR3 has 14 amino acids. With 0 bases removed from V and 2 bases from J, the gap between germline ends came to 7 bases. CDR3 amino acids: CASSQDAVNYGYTF. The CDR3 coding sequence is TGCGCCAGCAGCCAAGATGCAGTCAACTATGGCTACACCTTC.

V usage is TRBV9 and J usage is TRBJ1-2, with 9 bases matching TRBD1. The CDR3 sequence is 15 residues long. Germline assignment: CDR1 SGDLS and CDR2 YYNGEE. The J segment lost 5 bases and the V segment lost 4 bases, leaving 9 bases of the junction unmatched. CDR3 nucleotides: TGTGCCAGCAGCCCGGAAGCCGGGACAGGGTATGGCTACACCTTC. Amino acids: CASSPEAGTGYGYTF. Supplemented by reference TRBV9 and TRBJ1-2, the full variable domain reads DSGVTQTPKHLITATGQRVTLRCSPRSGDLSVYWYQQSLDQGLQFLIQYYNGEERAKGNILERFSAQQFPDLHSELNLSSLELGDSALYFCASSPEAGTGYGYTFGSGTRLTVV.

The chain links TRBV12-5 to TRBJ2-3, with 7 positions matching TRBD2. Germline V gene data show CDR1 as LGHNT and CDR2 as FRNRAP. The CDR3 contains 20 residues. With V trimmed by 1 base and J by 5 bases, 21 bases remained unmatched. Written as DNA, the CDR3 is TGTGCTAGTGGTTTGGCAACGGGGGGAAAGAGCGGGAACCGGGTAGATACGCAGTATTTT. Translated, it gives CASGLATGGKSGNRVDTQYF.

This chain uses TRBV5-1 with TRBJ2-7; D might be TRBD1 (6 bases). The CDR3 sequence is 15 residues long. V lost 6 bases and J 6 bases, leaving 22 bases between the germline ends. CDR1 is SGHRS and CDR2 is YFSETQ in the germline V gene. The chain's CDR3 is CASTQKGQGPREQYF. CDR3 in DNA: TGCGCCAGCACCCAGAAAGGGCAGGGGCCCCGCGAGCAGTACTTC.

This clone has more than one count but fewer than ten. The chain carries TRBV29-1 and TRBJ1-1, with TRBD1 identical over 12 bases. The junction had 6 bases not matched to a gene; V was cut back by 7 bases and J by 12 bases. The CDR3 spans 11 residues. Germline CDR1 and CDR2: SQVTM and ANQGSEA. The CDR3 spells CSEGTGGRTFF. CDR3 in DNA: TGCAGCGAGGGGACAGGGGGCCGAACTTTCTTT.

CDR3 loop: CASSRTGLTDTQYF. The CDR3 bases are TGTGCCAGCAGCCGGACAGGCCTCACAGATACGCAGTATTTT. This chain links TRBV11-2 with TRBJ2-3; 7 bases are a match to TRBD1. Looked up from germline, CDR1 is SGHAT and CDR2 is FQNNGV. The CDR3 spans 14 residues. V dropped 5 bases and J dropped 2; count of bases not matched to a gene: 4.

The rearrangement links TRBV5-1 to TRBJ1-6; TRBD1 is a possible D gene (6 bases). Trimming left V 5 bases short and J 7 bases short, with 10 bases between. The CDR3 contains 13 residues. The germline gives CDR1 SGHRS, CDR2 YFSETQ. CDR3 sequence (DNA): TGCGCCAGCAGGACAGGTGAAAATTCACCCCTCCACTTT. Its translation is CASRTGENSPLHF.

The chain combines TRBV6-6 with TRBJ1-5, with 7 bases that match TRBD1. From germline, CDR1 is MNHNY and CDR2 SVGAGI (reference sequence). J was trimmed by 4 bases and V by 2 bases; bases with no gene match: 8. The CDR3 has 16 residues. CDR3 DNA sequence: TGTGCCAGCAGTTACGGGACCACAGGGGAGAATCAGCCCCAGCATTTT. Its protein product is CASSYGTTGENQPQHF.

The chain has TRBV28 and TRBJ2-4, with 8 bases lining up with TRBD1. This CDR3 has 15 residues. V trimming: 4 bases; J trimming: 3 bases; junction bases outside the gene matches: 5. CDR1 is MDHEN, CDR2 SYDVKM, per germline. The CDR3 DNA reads TGTGCCAGCAGTTCACCAACAGGGGGCAAAAACATTCAGTACTTC. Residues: CASSSPTGGKNIQYF. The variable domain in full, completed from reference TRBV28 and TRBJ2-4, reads DVKVTQSSRYLVKRTGEKVFLECVQDMDHENMFWYRQDPGLGLRLIYFSYDVKMKEKGDIPEGYSVSREKKERFSLILESASTNQTSMYLCASSSPTGGKNIQYFGAGTRLSVL.